These 22 T cell receptor beta chains were sequenced from one sample in a study of cytomegalovirus exposure and HLA in healthy donors. Primers included in the PCR were 60 Vbeta and 13 Jbeta primers. TCRdb keeps only in-frame clones here, not all; method: immunoSEQ multiplex PCR. Counted here are 120,000 or so clones, roughly 85% occurring once; the ten biggest clones make up over 15%. Material for sequencing was PBMCs. All receptors derive from a man younger than 35 in good health and CMV-seropositive.

This rearrangement joins TRBV5-6 to TRBJ2-3; D not resolved. Trimming removed 5 bases from V and 5 bases from J, with 9 bases in between. The CDR3 extends over 12 amino acids. The V gene's germline CDR1 is SGHDT and CDR2 YYEEEE. Here the CDR3 DNA reads TGTGCCAGCAGTCTTGCGGTAGATACGCAGTATTTT. Translated: CASSLAVDTQYF.

The chain is built from TRBV29-1 and TRBJ1-1; no clear D gene. Trimming took 3 bases from V and 2 from J, leaving 7 bases between them. Germline V gene lookup returns CDR1 SQVTM and CDR2 ANQGSEA. This CDR3 has 12 residues. The CDR3 DNA reads as TGCAGCGTTGATGCGAGAAACACTGAAGCTTTCTTT. Protein sequence: CSVDARNTEAFF.

The chain couples TRBV5-1 to TRBJ2-1, with D hard to call. The CDR3 covers 12 residues. Germline CDR1 and CDR2: SGHRS and YFSETQ. The ends were cut back, 3 bases at V and 4 bases at J, with 5 bases in the middle. CDR3 amino acids: CASSSEYNEQFF. The CDR3 DNA sequence: TGCGCCAGCAGCTCCGAGTACAATGAGCAGTTCTTC.

The J gene is TRBJ2-1, the V gene TRBV2; TRBD2 matches 9 bases. V lost 4 bases and J lost 7; bases outside the gene matches: 5. Germline CDR1 and CDR2: SNHLY and FYNNEI. This CDR3 is 14 amino acids long. The CDR3 nucleotides are TGTGCCAGCAGTGTGCTAGCGGGAAGAAATGAGCAGTTCTTC. Translating it yields CASSVLAGRNEQFF. Variable domain in full (rest from reference TRBV2 and TRBJ2-1): EPEVTQTPSHQVTQMGQEVILRCVPISNHLYFYWYRQILGQKVEFLVSFYNNEISEKSEIFDDQFSVERPDGSNFTLKIRSTKLEDSAMYFCASSVLAGRNEQFFGPGTRLTVL.

This clone was detected a few times. This chain joins TRBV7-3 and TRBJ1-1; maybe TRBD1 (5 bases). The CDR3 sequence is 14 residues long. In germline, CDR1 is SGHTA, CDR2 FQGTGA. Trimming shortened V by 5 bases and J by 0 bases, and 10 bases separated the two germline ends. CDR3 nucleotides: TGTGCCAGCAGCGATGGGACTTTGAACACTGAAGCTTTCTTT. Encoded protein: CASSDGTLNTEAFF.

The V and J genes are TRBV6-4 and TRBJ2-3; TRBD2 aligns across 10 bases. This CDR3 comprises 14 residues. V lost 3 bases, J lost 4 bases, and 1 base stayed unmatched. Per germline, CDR1 MRHNA and CDR2 SNTAGT. The CDR3 DNA sequence: TGTGCCAGCAGTGAGGGGACTAGCGCAGATACGCAGTATTTT. This translates into CASSEGTSADTQYF.

V and J are TRBV6-5 and TRBJ2-5; the match to TRBD1 covers 8 bases. The J call is in doubt because the DNA end fits TRBJ2-7 better. The CDR3 is 13 residues long. Germline assignment: CDR1 MNHEY and CDR2 SVGAGI. The CDR3 region is CASSYGTGYEQYF. For the CDR3, the DNA is TGTGCCAGCAGTTACGGGACAGGCTACGAGCAGTACTTC.

This clone is categorized as medium-sized (0.01 to 0.1%). The chain combines TRBV11-2 with TRBJ1-4; 7 nucleotides line up with TRBD1. V was clipped by 3 bases and J by 4 bases; unmatched bases: 8. Germline-derived CDR1 and CDR2 are SGHAT and FQNNGV. The CDR3 spans 16 residues. In nucleotides, the CDR3 is TGTGCCAGCAGCTTTCCCCAGGGGGGCAATAATGAAAAACTGTTTTTT. Residues: CASSFPQGGNNEKLFF.

V gene TRBV5-1 combines with J gene TRBJ2-5; TRBD1 might be the D (6 bases). The J call may be incorrect, as the DNA end agrees better with TRBJ2-7. The length of the CDR3 is 12 residues. The germline V gene encodes CDR1 SGHRS and CDR2 YFSETQ. The CDR3 is CASSGTGNEQYF. CDR3 sequence (DNA): TGCGCCAGCAGCGGAACAGGGAACGAGCAGTACTTC.

The V call is TRBV4-1, the J call TRBJ1-2, with D unresolved. The germline V gene encodes CDR1 MGHRA and CDR2 YSYEKL. The V end lost 0 bases, the J end lost 5 bases, and 16 bases lay between the germline ends. This CDR3 region has 16 residues. CDR3 in amino acids: CASSQEAGIGKYGYTF. The DNA of the CDR3 is TGCGCCAGCAGCCAAGAGGCAGGTATAGGAAAATATGGCTACACCTTC.

The CDR3 loop is CASSLGGSGVPWDTQYF. For the CDR3, the DNA is TGTGCCAGCAGCTTGGGAGGTAGCGGGGTACCTTGGGATACGCAGTATTTT. The chain joins TRBV5-6 to TRBJ2-3; TRBD2 aligns across 8 bases. CDR3 length: 17 amino acids. Germline values: CDR1 SGHDT, CDR2 YYEEEE. Losses at the gene ends were 0 bases for V and 6 bases for J; bases not matched to a gene: 12.

The chain combines TRBV9 with TRBJ2-3, with D tentatively TRBD1 (6 bases). There are 15 residues in the CDR3. V was clipped by 3 bases and J by 5 bases, with 16 bases between them. Germline CDR1 is SGDLS and CDR2 is YYNGEE. CDR3: CASSAPGTTRDTQYF. CDR3 bases: TGTGCCAGCAGCGCCCCGGGGACAACTCGAGATACGCAGTATTTT.

This chain links TRBV30 with TRBJ1-2; D not certain. V was trimmed by 3 bases and J by 3 bases, leaving 5 bases between them. There are 11 residues in the CDR3. Germline CDR1 and CDR2: GTSNPN and SVGIG (reference sequence). CDR3 region: CAWRRDYGYTF. The CDR3 DNA is TGTGCCTGGAGACGCGACTATGGCTACACCTTC.

The chain joins TRBV5-1 to TRBJ2-7; TRBD1 might be the D (5 bases). The CDR3 runs 16 residues. Germline CDR1 reads SGHRS; CDR2 reads YFSETQ. V was trimmed by 0 bases and J by 5 bases, leaving 18 bases between them. The CDR3 sequence: CASSLAWGREINEQYF. DNA of the CDR3: TGCGCCAGCAGCTTGGCTTGGGGCAGAGAAATAAACGAGCAGTACTTC.

The J gene is TRBJ1-2, the V gene TRBV13; D remains ambiguous. Germline lookup yields CDR1 PRHDT and CDR2 FYEKMQ (reference sequence). This CDR3 spans 22 amino acids. V lost 3 bases and J lost 4, with 36 bases in between. CDR3 in amino acids: CASSFGPTDDIRGIEKIYGYTF. DNA for the CDR3: TGTGCCAGCAGCTTTGGCCCGACCGACGATATTAGAGGGATAGAGAAGATCTATGGCTACACCTTC.

This chain uses TRBV30 with TRBJ2-3; 9 nucleotides agree with TRBD1. With 8 bases clipped from V and 5 bases from J, the junction kept 14 bases outside the gene matches. CDR1 is GTSNPN and CDR2 is SVGIG in the germline V gene (reference sequence). This CDR3 has 15 amino acids. CDR3 sequence: CAGLRGQGMIDTQYF. The DNA of the CDR3 is TGTGCCGGCCTTAGGGGACAGGGTATGATAGATACGCAGTATTTT.

The rearrangement joins TRBV6-5 to TRBJ1-1; 8 bases map to TRBD1. CDR3 size: 12 residues. J lost 6 bases, V lost 7 bases, and 4 bases had no gene match. Per the germline V gene, CDR1 is MNHEY and CDR2 is SVGAGI. This CDR3 reads CASNTDRAEAFF. Here the CDR3 DNA reads TGTGCCAGCAATACGGACAGGGCTGAAGCTTTCTTT.

The V gene is TRBV13, the J gene TRBJ2-7; 8 bases are shared with TRBD2. The CDR3 runs 14 residues. CDR1 and CDR2 (germline): PRHDT, FYEKMQ (reference sequence). With 2 bases clipped from V and 6 bases from J, the junction kept 6 bases outside the gene matches. The CDR3 here is CASSLTGGPAEQYF. The CDR3 nucleotides are TGTGCCAGCAGCTTAACGGGGGGGCCGGCCGAGCAGTACTTC.

DNA of the CDR3: TGTGCCAGCAGTCGAACTAGCGGGGGGGACAATGAGCAGTTCTTC. This encodes CASSRTSGGDNEQFF. The rearrangement links TRBV6-6 to TRBJ2-1; TRBD2 matches 13 bases. The CDR3 is 15 amino acids. CDR1 and CDR2 (germline): MNHNY, SVGAGI (reference sequence). V trimming: 5 bases; J trimming: 5 bases; junction bases outside the gene matches: 3.

The CDR3 region is CASSLSPGGDQPQHF. CDR3 sequence (DNA): TGTGCCAGCAGCCTCTCGCCAGGGGGCGATCAGCCCCAGCATTTT. The V call is TRBV9, the J call TRBJ1-5, with 8 bases lining up with TRBD1. J gave up 5 bases and V 4 bases, and 8 bases lay outside the gene matches. Germline V gene data show CDR1 as SGDLS and CDR2 as YYNGEE. The CDR3 has 15 residues. The entire variable domain, with the rest obtained from reference TRBV9 and TRBJ1-5, is as follows: DSGVTQTPKHLITATGQRVTLRCSPRSGDLSVYWYQQSLDQGLQFLIQYYNGEERAKGNILERFSAQQFPDLHSELNLSSLELGDSALYFCASSLSPGGDQPQHFGDGTRLSIL.

The chain links TRBV9 to TRBJ2-5; 9 positions agree with TRBD1. The last part of the DNA fits TRBJ2-7 better; the J call may be wrong. CDR3 length: 14 amino acids. Looked up from germline, CDR1 is SGDLS and CDR2 is YYNGEE. CDR3: CASSVGTGAYEQYF. CDR3 DNA sequence: TGTGCCAGCAGCGTAGGGACAGGGGCCTACGAGCAGTACTTC.

The chain has TRBV13 and TRBJ2-7; TRBD2 matches at 8 bases. The V gene end was trimmed by 5 bases and the J gene end by 6 bases; junction bases not matched to a gene: 9. The CDR3 extends over 14 amino acids. Germline CDR1 and CDR2: PRHDT and FYEKMQ (reference sequence). CDR3 loop: CASSISGAMSEQYF. The CDR3 nucleotides read TGTGCCAGCAGCATTAGCGGGGCCATGAGCGAGCAGTACTTC.